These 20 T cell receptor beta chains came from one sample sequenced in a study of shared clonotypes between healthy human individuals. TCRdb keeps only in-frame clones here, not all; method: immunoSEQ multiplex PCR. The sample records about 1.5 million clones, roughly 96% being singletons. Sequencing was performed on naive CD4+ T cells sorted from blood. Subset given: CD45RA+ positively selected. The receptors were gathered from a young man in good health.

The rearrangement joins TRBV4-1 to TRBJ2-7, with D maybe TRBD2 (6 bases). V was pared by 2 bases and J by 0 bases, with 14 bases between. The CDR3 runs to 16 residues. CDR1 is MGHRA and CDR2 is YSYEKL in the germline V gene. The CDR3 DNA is TGCGCCAGCAGCCAACGAGGGACTTTGAGCTCCTACGAGCAGTACTTC. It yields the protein CASSQRGTLSSYEQYF.

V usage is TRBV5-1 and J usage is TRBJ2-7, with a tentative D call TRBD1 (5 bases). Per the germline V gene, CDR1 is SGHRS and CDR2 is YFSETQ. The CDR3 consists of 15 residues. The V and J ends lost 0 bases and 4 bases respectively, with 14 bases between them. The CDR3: CASSLDAVQVYEQYF. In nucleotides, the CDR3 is TGCGCCAGCAGCTTGGACGCCGTACAGGTTTACGAGCAGTACTTC.

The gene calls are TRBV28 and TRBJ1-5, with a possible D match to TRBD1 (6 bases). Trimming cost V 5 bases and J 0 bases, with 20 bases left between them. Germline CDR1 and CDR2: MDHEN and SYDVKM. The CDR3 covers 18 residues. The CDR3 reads CASSLPRGGIRSNQPQHF. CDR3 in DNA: TGTGCCAGCAGTCTTCCTAGGGGGGGGATCCGTAGCAATCAGCCCCAGCATTTT.

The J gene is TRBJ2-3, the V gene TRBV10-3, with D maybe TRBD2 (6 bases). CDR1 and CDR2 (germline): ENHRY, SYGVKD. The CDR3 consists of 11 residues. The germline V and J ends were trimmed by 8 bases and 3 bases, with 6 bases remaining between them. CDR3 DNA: TGTGCCATCGCGGGAACAGATACGCAGTATTTT. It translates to CAIAGTDTQYF.

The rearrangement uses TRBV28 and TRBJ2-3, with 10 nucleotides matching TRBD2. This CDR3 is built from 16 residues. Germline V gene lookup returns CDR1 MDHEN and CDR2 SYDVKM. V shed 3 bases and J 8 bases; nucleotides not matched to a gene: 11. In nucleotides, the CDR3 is TGTGCCAGCAGTTTCCACTCGGGGAGCGGGAGGGTTACGCAGTATTTT. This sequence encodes CASSFHSGSGRVTQYF. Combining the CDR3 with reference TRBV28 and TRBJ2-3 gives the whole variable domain DVKVTQSSRYLVKRTGEKVFLECVQDMDHENMFWYRQDPGLGLRLIYFSYDVKMKEKGDIPEGYSVSREKKERFSLILESASTNQTSMYLCASSFHSGSGRVTQYFGPGTRLTVL.

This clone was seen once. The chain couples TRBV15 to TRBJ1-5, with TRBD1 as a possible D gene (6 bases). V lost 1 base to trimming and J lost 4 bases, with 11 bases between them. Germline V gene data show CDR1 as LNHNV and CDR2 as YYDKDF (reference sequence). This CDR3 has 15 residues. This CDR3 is CATSRAPGQNQPQHF. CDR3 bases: TGTGCCACCAGCAGAGCTCCGGGACAAAATCAGCCCCAGCATTTT.

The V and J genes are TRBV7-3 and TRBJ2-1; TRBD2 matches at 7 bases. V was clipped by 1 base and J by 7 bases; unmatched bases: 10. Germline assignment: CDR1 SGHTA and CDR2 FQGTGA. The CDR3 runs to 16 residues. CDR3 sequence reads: CASSLIGAGVRNEQFF. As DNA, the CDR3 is TGTGCCAGCAGCTTAATCGGGGCGGGAGTGAGGAATGAGCAGTTCTTC. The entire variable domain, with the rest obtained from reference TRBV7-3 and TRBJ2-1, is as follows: GAGVSQTPSNKVTEKGKYVELRCDPISGHTALYWYRQSLGQGPEFLIYFQGTGAADDSGLPNDRFFAVRPEGSVSTLKIQRTERGDSAVYLCASSLIGAGVRNEQFFGPGTRLTVL.

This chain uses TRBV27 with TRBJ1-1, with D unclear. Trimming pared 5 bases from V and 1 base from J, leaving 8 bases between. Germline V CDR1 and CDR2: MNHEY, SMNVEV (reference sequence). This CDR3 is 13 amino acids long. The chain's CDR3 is CASSQQRNTEAFF. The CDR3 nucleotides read TGTGCCAGCAGTCAACAACGGAACACTGAAGCTTTCTTT.

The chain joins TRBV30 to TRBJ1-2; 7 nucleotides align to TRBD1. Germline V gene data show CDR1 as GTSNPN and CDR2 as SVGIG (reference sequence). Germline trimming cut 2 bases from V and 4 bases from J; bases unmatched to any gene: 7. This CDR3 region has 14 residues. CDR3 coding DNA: TGTGCCTGGAGTACTCAGACAGGGACCTATGGCTACACCTTC. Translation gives CAWSTQTGTYGYTF. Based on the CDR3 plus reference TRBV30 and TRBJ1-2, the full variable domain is SQTIHQWPATLVQPVGSPLSLECTVEGTSNPNLYWYRQAAGRGLQLLFYSVGIGQISSEVPQNLSASRPQDRQFILSSKKLLLSDSGFYLCAWSTQTGTYGYTFGSGTRLTVV.

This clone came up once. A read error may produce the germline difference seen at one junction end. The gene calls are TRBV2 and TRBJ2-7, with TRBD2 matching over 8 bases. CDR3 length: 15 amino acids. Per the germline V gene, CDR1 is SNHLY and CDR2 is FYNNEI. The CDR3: CASSAPEGTSGPSGF. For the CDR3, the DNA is TGTGCCAGCAGTGCCCCTGAGGGAACTAGCGGCCCCTCGGGCTTC.

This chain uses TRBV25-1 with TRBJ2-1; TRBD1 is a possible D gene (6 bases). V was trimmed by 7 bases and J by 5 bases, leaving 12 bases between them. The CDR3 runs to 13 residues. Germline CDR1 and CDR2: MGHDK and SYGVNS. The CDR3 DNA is TGTGCCAGCATAAACAGGGTAAACAATGAGCAGTTCTTC. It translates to CASINRVNNEQFF.

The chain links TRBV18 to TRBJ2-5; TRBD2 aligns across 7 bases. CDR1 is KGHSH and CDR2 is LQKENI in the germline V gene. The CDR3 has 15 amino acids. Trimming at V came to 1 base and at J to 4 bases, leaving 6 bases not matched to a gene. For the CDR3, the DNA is TGTGCCAGCTCACCACTCGCGGGAGCGGTAGAGACCCAGTACTTC. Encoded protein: CASSPLAGAVETQYF. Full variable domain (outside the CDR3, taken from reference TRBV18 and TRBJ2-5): NAGVMQNPRHLVRRRGQEARLRCSPMKGHSHVYWYRQLPEEGLKFMVYLQKENIIDESGMPKERFSAEFPKEGPSILRIQQVVRGDSAAYFCASSPLAGAVETQYFGPGTRLLVL.

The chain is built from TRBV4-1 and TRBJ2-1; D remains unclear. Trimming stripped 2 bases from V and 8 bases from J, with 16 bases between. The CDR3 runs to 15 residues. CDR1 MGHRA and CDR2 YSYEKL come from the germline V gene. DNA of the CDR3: TGCGCCAGCAGCCAACAAGAAGGACGGAACCATGAGCAGTTCTTC. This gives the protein CASSQQEGRNHEQFF.

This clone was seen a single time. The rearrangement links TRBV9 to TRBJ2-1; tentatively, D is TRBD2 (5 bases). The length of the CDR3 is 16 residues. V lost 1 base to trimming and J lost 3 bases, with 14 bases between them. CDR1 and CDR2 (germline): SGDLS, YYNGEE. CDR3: CASSVSGRAGYNEQFF. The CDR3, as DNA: TGTGCCAGCAGCGTATCCGGCCGGGCGGGCTACAATGAGCAGTTCTTC.

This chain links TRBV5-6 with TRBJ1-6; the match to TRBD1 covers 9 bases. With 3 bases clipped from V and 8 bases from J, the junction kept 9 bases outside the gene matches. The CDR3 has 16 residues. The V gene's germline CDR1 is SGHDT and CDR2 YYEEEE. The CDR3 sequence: CASSSLGTGWYSPLHF. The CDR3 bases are TGTGCCAGCAGCTCCCTTGGGACAGGGTGGTATTCACCCCTCCACTTT.

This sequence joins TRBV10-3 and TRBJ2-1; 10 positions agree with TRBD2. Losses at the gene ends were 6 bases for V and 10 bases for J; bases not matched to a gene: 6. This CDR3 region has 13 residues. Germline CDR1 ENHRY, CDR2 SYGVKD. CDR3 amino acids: CAISEREGREQFF. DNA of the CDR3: TGTGCCATCAGCGAGCGGGAGGGCCGCGAGCAGTTCTTC.

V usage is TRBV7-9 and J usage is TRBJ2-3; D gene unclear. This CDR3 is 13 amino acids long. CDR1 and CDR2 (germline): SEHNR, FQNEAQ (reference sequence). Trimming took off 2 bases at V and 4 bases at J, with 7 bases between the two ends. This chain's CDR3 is CASSLSHPDTQYF. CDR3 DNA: TGTGCCAGCAGCTTAAGTCATCCAGATACGCAGTATTTT.

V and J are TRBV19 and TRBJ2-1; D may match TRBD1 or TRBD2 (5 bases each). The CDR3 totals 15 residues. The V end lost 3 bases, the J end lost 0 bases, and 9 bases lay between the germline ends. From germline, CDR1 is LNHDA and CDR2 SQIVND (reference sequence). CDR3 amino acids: CASSMGPNSYNEQFF. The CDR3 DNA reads TGTGCCAGTAGTATGGGACCAAACTCCTACAATGAGCAGTTCTTC.

DNA for the CDR3: TGTGCCAGCAGTCCTACCAGAGGACAGGGGGCCTACGAGCAGTACTTC. It encodes CASSPTRGQGAYEQYF. The chain links TRBV28 to TRBJ2-7; 10 positions agree with TRBD1. Trimming removed 5 bases from V and 2 bases from J; junction bases left unmatched: 9. The CDR3 loop spans 16 amino acids. Per the germline V gene, CDR1 is MDHEN and CDR2 is SYDVKM.

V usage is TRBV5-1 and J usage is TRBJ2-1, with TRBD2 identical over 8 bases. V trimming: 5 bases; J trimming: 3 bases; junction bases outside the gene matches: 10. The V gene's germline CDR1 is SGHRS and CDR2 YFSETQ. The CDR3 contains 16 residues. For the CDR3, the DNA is TGCGCCAGCAGTCTTGAGCGGGAGTTGGTCTACAATGAGCAGTTCTTC. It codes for CASSLERELVYNEQFF.